This T cell receptor beta chain was captured in a study of shared clonotypes between healthy human individuals. The naive CD8 fraction comprised CD45RO-negative cells positively selected for CCR7 and excluded terminally differentiated effector memory CD45RA+ cells. On this clone itself: As yet, its antigen is unknown.

Study results and caveats: When naive CD4 clonotypes were compared across several donors, approximately 4.9% were shared.

Per germline, CDR1 MNHEY and CDR2 SMNVEV (reference sequence). V was cut by 3 bases and J by 4 bases, with 10 bases left in between. The CDR3 totals 14 residues. Splitting of each subset's genomic DNA was done evenly across several immunoSEQ plates. Libraries were prepared by immunoSEQ multiplex PCR; TCRdb keeps only in-frame clonotypes and omits some of them. The sample lists fewer than 1 million clones, around 96% occurring once. The material sequenced was naive CD8+ T cells sorted from blood. J is TRBJ2-1 and V is TRBV27, with D perhaps TRBD2 (5 bases). The sequence was collected from a man aged 25-45 years in good health. In DNA form, the CDR3 reads TGTGCCAGCAGTTTTGGAGGTCAATACAATGAGCAGTTCTTC. Its translation: CASSFGGQYNEQFF.